This paragraph reports one T cell receptor beta chain. Its antigen is still unknown. Per-base qualities were not stored, and no clone one base away is much larger. Including the terminal cysteine and phenylalanine, the CDR3 comprises 16 residues. Just the 48-base CDR3 DNA is kept, in frame starting at base 1. Sequences SGHRS (CDR1) and YFSETQ (CDR2) are obtained from the germline V gene. V is pruned by 4 bases and J by 6 bases, leaving 11 bases of the junction without a gene match. This record belongs to a study of T cell changes during pregnancy in multiple sclerosis (dated by TCRdb to the late 2010s). Regarding the study in general: Changes in the T cell repertoire over the course of pregnancy were examined in this study in women with multiple sclerosis.

Libraries were built with the immunoSEQ multiplex PCR assay. The immuneACCESS repertoire file appears here via TCRdb, limited to in-frame rearrangements. These files lack a portion of the clones; in checked studies, under half of the deficit traces to unresolved V genes, and the cause of the others is not known. The sample data list under 55,000 clones, and about 90% of these were observed just once. The top ten constitute 0.61% of the sample. The chain links TRBV5-1 with TRBJ1-4; 8 central nucleotides agree with TRBD1. The source of this sequence is a female donor in good health, enrolled as a control in a pregnancy study. Material: CD4+ T cells from peripheral blood mononuclear cells, obtained after pregnancy. The CDR3 region: CASSKGQGVRHEKLFF. The sequenced DNA: TGCGCCAGCAGCAAAGGACAGGGCGTGCGTCATGAAAAACTGTTTTTT.